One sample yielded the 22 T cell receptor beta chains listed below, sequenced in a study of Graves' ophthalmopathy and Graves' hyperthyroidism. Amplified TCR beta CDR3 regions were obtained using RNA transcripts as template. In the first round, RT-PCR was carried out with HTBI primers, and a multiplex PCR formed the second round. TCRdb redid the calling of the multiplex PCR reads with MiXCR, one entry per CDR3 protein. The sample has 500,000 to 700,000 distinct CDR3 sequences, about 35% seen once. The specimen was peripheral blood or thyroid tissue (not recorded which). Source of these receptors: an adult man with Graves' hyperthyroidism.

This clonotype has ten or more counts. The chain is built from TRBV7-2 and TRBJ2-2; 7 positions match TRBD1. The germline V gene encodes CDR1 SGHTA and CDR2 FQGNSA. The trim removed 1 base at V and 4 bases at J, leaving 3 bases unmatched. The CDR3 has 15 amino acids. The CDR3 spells CASSLVTGITGELFF. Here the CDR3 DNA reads TGTGCCAGCAGCTTAGTGACAGGGATCACCGGGGAGCTGTTTTTT.

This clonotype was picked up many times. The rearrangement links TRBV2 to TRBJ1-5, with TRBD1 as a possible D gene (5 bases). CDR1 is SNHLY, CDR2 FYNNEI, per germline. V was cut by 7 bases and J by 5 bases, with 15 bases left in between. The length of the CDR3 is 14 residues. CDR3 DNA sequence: TGTGCCAGCAAAGACAGAAGATCATATCAGCCCCAGCATTTT. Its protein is CASKDRRSYQPQHF. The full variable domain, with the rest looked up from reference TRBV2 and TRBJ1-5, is EPEVTQTPSHQVTQMGQEVILRCVPISNHLYFYWYRQILGQKVEFLVSFYNNEISEKSEIFDDQFSVERPDGSNFTLKIRSTKLEDSAMYFCASKDRRSYQPQHFGDGTRLSIL.

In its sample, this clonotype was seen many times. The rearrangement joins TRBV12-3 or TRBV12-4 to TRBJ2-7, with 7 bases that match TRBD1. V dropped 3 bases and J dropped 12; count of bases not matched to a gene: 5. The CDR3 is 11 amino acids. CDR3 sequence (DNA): TGTGCCAGCAGTTTGAGTGGGACAGCGTACTTC. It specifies CASSLSGTAYF.

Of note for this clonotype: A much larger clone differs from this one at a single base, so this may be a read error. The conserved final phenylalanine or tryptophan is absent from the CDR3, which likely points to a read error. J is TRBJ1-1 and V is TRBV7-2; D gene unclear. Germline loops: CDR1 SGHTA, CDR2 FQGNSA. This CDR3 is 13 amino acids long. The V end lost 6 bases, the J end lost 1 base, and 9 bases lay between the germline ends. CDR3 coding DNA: TGTGCCAGCAGGGGAGACGGGAACACTGAAGCTTTCTCT. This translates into CASRGDGNTEAFS.

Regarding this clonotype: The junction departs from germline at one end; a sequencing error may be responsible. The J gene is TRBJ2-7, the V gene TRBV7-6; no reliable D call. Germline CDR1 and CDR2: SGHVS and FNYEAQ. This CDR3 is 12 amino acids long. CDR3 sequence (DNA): TGTGCCTGGAGTCAGAGCACCTACGAGCAGCACTTC. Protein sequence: CAWSQSTYEQHF.

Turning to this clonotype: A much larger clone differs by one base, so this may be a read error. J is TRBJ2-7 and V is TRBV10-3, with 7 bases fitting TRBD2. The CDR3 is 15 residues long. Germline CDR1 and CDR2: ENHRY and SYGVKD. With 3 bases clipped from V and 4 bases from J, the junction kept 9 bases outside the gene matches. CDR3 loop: CAISEGIGGMYEQYF. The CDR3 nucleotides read TGTGCCATCAGTGAAGGGATCGGGGGGATGTACGAGCAGTACTTC.

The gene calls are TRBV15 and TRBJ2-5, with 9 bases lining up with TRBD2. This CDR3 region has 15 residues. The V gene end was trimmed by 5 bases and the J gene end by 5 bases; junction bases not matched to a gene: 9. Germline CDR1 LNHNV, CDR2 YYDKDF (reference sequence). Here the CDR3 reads CATSADFAGGETQYF. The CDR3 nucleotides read TGTGCCACCAGCGCTGACTTTGCGGGAGGGGAGACCCAGTACTTC.

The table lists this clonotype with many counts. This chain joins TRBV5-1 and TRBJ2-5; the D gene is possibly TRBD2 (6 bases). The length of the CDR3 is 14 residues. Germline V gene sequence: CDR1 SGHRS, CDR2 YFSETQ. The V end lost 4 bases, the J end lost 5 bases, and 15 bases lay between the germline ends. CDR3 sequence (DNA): TGCGCCAGCAGCCCAGCCCCGGGACTCGAGACCCAGTACTTC. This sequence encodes CASSPAPGLETQYF.

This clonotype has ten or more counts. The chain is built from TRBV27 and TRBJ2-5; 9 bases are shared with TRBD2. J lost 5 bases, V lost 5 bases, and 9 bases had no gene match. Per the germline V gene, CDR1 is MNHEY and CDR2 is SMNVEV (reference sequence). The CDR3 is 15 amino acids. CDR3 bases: TGTGCCAGCAGTCCGGTAGCGGGAGCGAGGGAGACCCAGTACTTC. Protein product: CASSPVAGARETQYF.

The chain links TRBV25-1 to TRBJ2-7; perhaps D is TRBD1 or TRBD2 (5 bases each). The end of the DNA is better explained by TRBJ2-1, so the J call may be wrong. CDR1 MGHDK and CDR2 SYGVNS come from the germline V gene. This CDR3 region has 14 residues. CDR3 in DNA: TGTGCCAGCAGTGACCGGGGCGGATACAATGAGCAGTTCTTC. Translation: CASSDRGGYNEQFF.

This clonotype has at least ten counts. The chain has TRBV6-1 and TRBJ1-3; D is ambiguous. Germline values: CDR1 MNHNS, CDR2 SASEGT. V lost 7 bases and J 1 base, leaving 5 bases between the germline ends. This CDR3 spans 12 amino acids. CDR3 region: CASNRSGNTIYF. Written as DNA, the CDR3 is TGTGCCAGCAACAGATCTGGAAACACCATATATTTT.

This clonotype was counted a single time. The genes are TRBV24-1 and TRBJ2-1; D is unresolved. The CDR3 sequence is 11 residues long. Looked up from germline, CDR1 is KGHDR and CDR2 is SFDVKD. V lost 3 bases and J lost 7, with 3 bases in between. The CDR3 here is CATSDQNEQFF. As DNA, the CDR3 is TGTGCCACCAGTGATCAAAATGAGCAGTTCTTC.

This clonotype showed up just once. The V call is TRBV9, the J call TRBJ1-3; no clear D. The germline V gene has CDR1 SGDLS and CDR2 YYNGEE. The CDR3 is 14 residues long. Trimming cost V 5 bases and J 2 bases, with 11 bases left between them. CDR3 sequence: CASSEGSPGNTIYF. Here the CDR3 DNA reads TGTGCCAGCAGTGAAGGCTCCCCTGGAAACACCATATATTTT.

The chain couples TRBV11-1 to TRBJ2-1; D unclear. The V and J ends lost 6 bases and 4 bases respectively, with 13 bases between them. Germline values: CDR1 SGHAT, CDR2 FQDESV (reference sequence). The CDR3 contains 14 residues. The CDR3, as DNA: TGTGCCAGCAGTCCAAGACATACGTACAATGAGCAGTTCTTC. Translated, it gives CASSPRHTYNEQFF.

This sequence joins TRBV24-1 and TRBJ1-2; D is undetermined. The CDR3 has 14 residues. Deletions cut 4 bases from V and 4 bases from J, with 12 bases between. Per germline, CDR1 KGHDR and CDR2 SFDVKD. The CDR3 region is CATSDPRWAYGYTF. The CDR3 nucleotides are TGTGCCACCAGTGACCCAAGATGGGCCTATGGCTACACCTTC.

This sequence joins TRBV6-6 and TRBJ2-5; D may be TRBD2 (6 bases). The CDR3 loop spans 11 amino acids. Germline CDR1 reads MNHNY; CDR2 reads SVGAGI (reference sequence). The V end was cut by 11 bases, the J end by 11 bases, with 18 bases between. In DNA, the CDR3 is TGTGCCGGCACCTGGGGGGATACGCAGTACTTC. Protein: CAGTWGDTQYF.

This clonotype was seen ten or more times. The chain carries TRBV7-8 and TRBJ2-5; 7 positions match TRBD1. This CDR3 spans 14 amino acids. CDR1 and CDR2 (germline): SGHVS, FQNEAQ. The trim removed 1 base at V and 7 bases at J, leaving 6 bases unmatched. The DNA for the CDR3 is TGTGCCAGCAGCTTAGAGGGGGCCCTGGGGACCCAGTACTTC. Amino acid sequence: CASSLEGALGTQYF.

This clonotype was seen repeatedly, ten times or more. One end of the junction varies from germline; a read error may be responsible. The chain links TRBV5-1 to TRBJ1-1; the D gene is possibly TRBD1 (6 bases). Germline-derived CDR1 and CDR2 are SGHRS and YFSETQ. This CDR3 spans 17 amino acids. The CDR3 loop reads CASSYAGARILKTEAFF. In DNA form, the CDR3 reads TGCGCCAGCAGCTATGCGGGGGCAAGGATATTGAAGACTGAAGCTTTCTTT.

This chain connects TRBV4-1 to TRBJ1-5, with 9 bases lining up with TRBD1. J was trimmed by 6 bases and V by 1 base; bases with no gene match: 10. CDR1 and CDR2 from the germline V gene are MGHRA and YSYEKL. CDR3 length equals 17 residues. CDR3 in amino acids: CASSQASGQGYSQPQHF. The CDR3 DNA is TGCGCCAGCAGCCAAGCCTCAGGACAGGGGTATTCTCAGCCCCAGCATTTT.

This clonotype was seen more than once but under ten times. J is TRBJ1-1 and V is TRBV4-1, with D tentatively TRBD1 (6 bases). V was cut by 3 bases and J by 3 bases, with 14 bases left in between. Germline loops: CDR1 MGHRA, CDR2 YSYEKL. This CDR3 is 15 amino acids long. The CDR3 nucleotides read TGCGCCAGCAGCCATCCGGGAGGGGGGGACACTGAAGCTTTCTTT. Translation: CASSHPGGGDTEAFF.

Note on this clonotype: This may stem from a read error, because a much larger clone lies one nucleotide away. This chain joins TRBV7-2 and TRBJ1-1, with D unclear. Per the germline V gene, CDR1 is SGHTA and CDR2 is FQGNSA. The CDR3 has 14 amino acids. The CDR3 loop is CASHSPNMNTEAYF. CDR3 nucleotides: TGTGCCAGTCATTCCCCGAACATGAACACTGAAGCTTACTTT. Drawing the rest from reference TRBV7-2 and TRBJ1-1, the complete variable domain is GAGVSQSPSNKVTEKGKDVELRCDPISGHTALYWYRQSLGQGLEFLIYFQGNSAPDKSGLPSDRFSAERTGGSVSTLTIQRTQQEDSAVYLCASHSPNMNTEAYFGQGTRLTVV.

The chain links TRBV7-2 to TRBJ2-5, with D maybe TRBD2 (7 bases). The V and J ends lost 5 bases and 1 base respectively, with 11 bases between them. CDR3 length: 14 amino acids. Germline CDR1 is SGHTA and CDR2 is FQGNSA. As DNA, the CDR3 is TGTGCCAGCAGCACGGGGGGCCTCCAAGAGACCCAGTACTTC. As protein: CASSTGGLQETQYF.